The subject of this entry is one TCR beta chain. What it recognizes is unknown. This sample is drawn from a study of beta chain features in type 1 diabetes. Study-level background: Similarity in age, gender and cell yields was seen between patients and healthy donors. Fewer than 110 million sorted cells were examined across all samples.

The authors obtained over 98% purity in all sorted populations. Points from the study as a whole: Moderate yet significant TCRB CDR3 shortening was seen in Type 1 diabetes patients in all four CD4+ subsets. Sampled from patients, naive, central memory and Treg TCRB repertoires appeared more similar than those sampled from healthy donors.

The CDR3 consists of 16 residues. The V and J ends lost 4 bases and 6 bases respectively, with 21 bases between them. Looked up from germline, CDR1 is SGHRS and CDR2 is YFSETQ. All of the isolated RNA was reverse transcribed, so expressed TCRB transcripts were sequenced. The repertoire was sequenced with immunoSEQ multiplex PCR; TCRdb's copy has only in-frame clones and lacks some. The table includes roughly 150,000 clones, approximately 7.8% detected once. This TCR came from a woman in her forties with type 1 diabetes. This sequence joins TRBV5-1 and TRBJ2-3, with D tentatively TRBD2 (6 bases). What was sequenced was central memory CD4+ T cells from blood. The CDR3 loop is CASSLPKDGTPDTQYF. The CDR3 nucleotides are TGCGCCAGCAGCCTACCGAAAGACGGGACTCCCGATACGCAGTATTTT.